The 22 T cell receptor beta chains below all came from one sample that was sequenced in a study of beta chain features in type 1 diabetes. Study-wide findings and caveats: Shortening that was moderate but significant affected the TCRB CDR3s of Type 1 diabetes patients in all four CD4+ subsets.

Every isolated RNA sample was fully reverse transcribed, so sequencing captured expressed TCRB transcripts. Method: immunoSEQ multiplex PCR; TCRdb's copy keeps in-frame clones and lacks some. Of 300,000 to 350,000 clones in the sample, approximately 13% were seen once. Antigen specificity for these receptors is unknown. Sequenced: naive CD4+ T cells from blood. These receptors all stem from a woman between 18 and 29 years old with type 1 diabetes.

The CDR3 reads CASSKTRQSNEQFF. In DNA, the CDR3 is TGTGCCAGCAGCAAAACCCGTCAGTCCAATGAGCAGTTCTTC. The chain employs TRBV7-7 and TRBJ2-1; no clear D gene. CDR3 length: 14 amino acids. V was clipped by 5 bases and J by 6 bases, with 14 bases between them. Per the germline V gene, CDR1 is SSHAT and CDR2 is FNYEAQ (reference sequence).

CDR3 amino acids: CSVERLAGGGTDTQYF. As DNA, the CDR3 is TGCAGCGTTGAACGACTAGCGGGAGGCGGCACAGATACGCAGTATTTT. The chain couples TRBV29-1 to TRBJ2-3; 13 bases map to TRBD2. The CDR3 loop spans 16 amino acids. The germline CDR1 and CDR2 sequences are SQVTM and ANQGSEA. V lost 2 bases to trimming and J lost 1 base; unmatched junction nucleotides: 3.

This clone occurred a few times. This chain uses TRBV4-2 with TRBJ2-1; tentatively, D is TRBD1 (7 bases). V lost 2 bases to trimming and J lost 0 bases, with 8 bases between them. Germline V gene sequence: CDR1 LGHNA, CDR2 YNFKEQ. The CDR3 has 15 amino acids. Written as DNA, the CDR3 is TGTGCCAGCAGCCAACAGGGGGGCTCCTACAATGAGCAGTTCTTC. This encodes CASSQQGGSYNEQFF.

This rearrangement joins TRBV7-8 to TRBJ2-5; 8 nucleotides align to TRBD2. The length of the CDR3 is 15 residues. Germline V CDR1 and CDR2: SGHVS, FQNEAQ. The V gene end was trimmed by 5 bases and the J gene end by 6 bases; junction bases not matched to a gene: 11. This CDR3 is CASSVLPGLEQTQYF. CDR3 coding DNA: TGTGCCAGCAGCGTACTTCCGGGACTAGAACAGACCCAGTACTTC.

This clone was observed a few times. The chain links TRBV15 to TRBJ2-1; weak D call: TRBD2 (6 bases). Germline-derived CDR1 and CDR2 are LNHNV and YYDKDF (reference sequence). The CDR3 runs 19 residues. V lost 1 base, J lost 0 bases, and 19 bases lay in between. The CDR3 reads CATSRAALGLLSSYNEQFF. CDR3 DNA sequence: TGTGCCACCAGCAGAGCCGCCTTGGGACTTCTTAGCTCCTACAATGAGCAGTTCTTC.

CDR3 sequence reads: CASSLSSTVALTDTQYF. In DNA, the CDR3 is TGTGCCAGCAGCTTGAGCTCCACAGTGGCCCTCACAGATACGCAGTATTTT. The rearrangement uses TRBV5-6 and TRBJ2-3; D is uncertain. Trimming cost V 1 base and J 2 bases, with 17 bases left between them. The CDR3 totals 17 residues. Germline CDR1 SGHDT, CDR2 YYEEEE.

In its sample, this clone was seen a few times. The V gene is TRBV11-3, the J gene TRBJ2-1; 11 bases match TRBD2. The CDR3 is made up of 18 amino acids. V shed 0 bases and J 3 bases; nucleotides not matched to a gene: 7. The germline gives CDR1 SGHNT, CDR2 YENEEA. In nucleotides, the CDR3 is TGTGCCAGCAGCTTAGATCTCGGGACTAGCGGTGACTACAATGAGCAGTTCTTC. This sequence encodes CASSLDLGTSGDYNEQFF.

This clone was recorded a few times. The chain is built from TRBV7-9 and TRBJ2-5; 8 nucleotides line up with TRBD2. The J segment lost 5 bases and the V segment lost 4 bases, leaving 6 bases of the junction unmatched. Germline V gene data show CDR1 as SEHNR and CDR2 as FQNEAQ (reference sequence). The CDR3 has 14 residues. Here the CDR3 reads CASSSSGTRETQYF. In DNA, the CDR3 is TGTGCCAGCAGCTCATCCGGGACTAGGGAGACCCAGTACTTC.

This clone showed up just a few times. V is TRBV7-9 and J is TRBJ2-6; 7 nucleotides agree with TRBD1. CDR1 and CDR2 (germline): SEHNR, FQNEAQ (reference sequence). This CDR3 is built from 16 residues. Trimming at V came to 4 bases and at J to 2 bases, leaving 5 bases not matched to a gene. CDR3 sequence: CASSYLTGAGANVLTF. DNA of the CDR3: TGTGCCAGCAGCTATCTTACAGGGGCTGGGGCCAACGTCCTGACTTTC.

This clone was detected only a few times. The CDR3 sequence: CASSSRLNTEAFF. Here the CDR3 DNA reads TGCGCCAGCAGCTCCAGATTGAACACTGAAGCTTTCTTT. The chain uses TRBV5-1 and TRBJ1-1; no firm D call. The CDR3 is 13 residues long. Trimming removed 3 bases from V and 0 bases from J, with 6 bases in between. Germline values: CDR1 SGHRS, CDR2 YFSETQ.

Only a few counts were recorded for this clone. The V gene is TRBV19, the J gene TRBJ2-5; 10 bases match TRBD1. Germline V gene sequence: CDR1 LNHDA, CDR2 SQIVND (reference sequence). This CDR3 is built from 13 residues. V lost 4 bases and J lost 6; bases outside the gene matches: 2. The CDR3 DNA reads as TGTGCCAGTAGTACGGGACAGGGGAAGACCCAGTACTTC. Residues: CASSTGQGKTQYF.

This clone turned up a few times. V gene TRBV5-4 combines with J gene TRBJ2-5; D possibly corresponds to TRBD2 (5 bases). The ends were cut back, 4 bases at V and 2 bases at J, with 12 bases in the middle. Germline CDR1 and CDR2: SGHNT and YYREEE (reference sequence). This CDR3 comprises 14 residues. The CDR3 nucleotides read TGTGCCAGCAGCCGACGGGATTTTCAAGAGACCCAGTACTTC. Residues: CASSRRDFQETQYF.

This rearrangement joins TRBV18 to TRBJ2-7; the D gene is possibly TRBD1 (6 bases). Trimming stripped 3 bases from V and 2 bases from J, with 14 bases between. CDR1 and CDR2 (germline): KGHSH, LQKENI. The CDR3 extends over 15 amino acids. The CDR3 DNA sequence: TGTGCCAGCTCACCTACCAGACAGGAGGCCTACGAGCAGTACGTC. Translated, it gives CASSPTRQEAYEQYV.

This clone came up a few times. The CDR3 is CASSVDTYEQYF. The CDR3 DNA is TGTGCCAGCAGTGTGGACACCTACGAGCAGTACTTC. The chain uses TRBV28 and TRBJ2-7, with D tentatively TRBD1 (5 bases). Germline V CDR1 and CDR2: MDHEN, SYDVKM. V lost 5 bases and J lost 2, with 7 bases in between. The CDR3 runs to 12 residues.

The rearrangement links TRBV2 to TRBJ1-2; D perhaps matches TRBD1 (5 bases). V dropped 6 bases and J dropped 4 bases, with 12 bases sitting between them. This CDR3 is 13 amino acids long. Germline-derived CDR1 and CDR2 are SNHLY and FYNNEI. CDR3 coding DNA: TGTGCCAGCAGAATGGGGCAGATCTATGGCTACACCTTC. Translated, it gives CASRMGQIYGYTF.

This clone was recorded at least ten times. The chain recombines TRBV29-1 with TRBJ2-1; no firm D call. In germline, CDR1 is SQVTM, CDR2 ANQGSEA. This CDR3 contains 11 residues. Trimming removed 4 bases from V and 6 bases from J, with 7 bases in between. CDR3 in amino acids: CSVGVSNEQFF. Written as DNA, the CDR3 is TGCAGCGTTGGTGTCAGCAATGAGCAGTTCTTC.

There are a few counts of this clone. At one end the junction does not follow the germline gene, possibly because of a read error. J is TRBJ2-2 and V is TRBV18; D might be TRBD2 (6 bases). Looked up from germline, CDR1 is KGHSH and CDR2 is LQKENI. This CDR3 is built from 16 residues. CDR3 amino acids: CASSPPRTTNPGELFF. The CDR3 nucleotides read TGTGCCAGCTCACCACCGAGGACTACGAACCCCGGGGAGCTGTTTTTT.

This clone was counted a few times. V and J are TRBV14 and TRBJ1-2; perhaps TRBD1 as D (5 bases). The V end was cut by 3 bases, the J end by 8 bases, with 13 bases between. This CDR3 has 13 amino acids. Germline values: CDR1 SGHDN, CDR2 FVKESK. This CDR3 reads CASSHSQVRGYTF. The DNA of the CDR3 is TGTGCCAGCAGCCATTCACAGGTTCGAGGCTACACCTTC.

There are a few counts of this clone. The gene calls are TRBV5-1 and TRBJ2-1; D might be TRBD2 (5 bases). V was shortened by 2 bases and J by 6 bases, with 24 bases between the two germline ends. Germline lookup yields CDR1 SGHRS and CDR2 YFSETQ. There are 18 residues in the CDR3. This CDR3 reads CASSFVSTGIQRGNEQFF. The DNA for the CDR3 is TGCGCCAGCAGCTTTGTCAGTACGGGAATCCAAAGAGGCAATGAGCAGTTCTTC.

This clone has only a few counts. This sequence joins TRBV30 and TRBJ2-2, with D perhaps TRBD2 (5 bases). This CDR3 has 14 residues. Trimming stripped 0 bases from V and 6 bases from J, with 11 bases between. Germline V gene lookup returns CDR1 GTSNPN and CDR2 SVGIG (reference sequence). CDR3 region: CAWSVFAGAGELFF. Here the CDR3 DNA reads TGTGCCTGGAGTGTTTTTGCGGGTGCCGGGGAGCTGTTTTTT.

This clone showed up just a few times. The V call is TRBV9, the J call TRBJ2-7; TRBD2 is a possible D gene (5 bases). Germline CDR1 and CDR2: SGDLS and YYNGEE. The CDR3 covers 13 residues. Between the trimmed V and J ends, which lost 4 bases and 7 bases, there was a span of 15 bases. The CDR3 spells CASSPWTQEEQYF. The CDR3 DNA sequence: TGTGCCAGCAGCCCTTGGACTCAGGAAGAGCAGTACTTC.

This clone was found a few times. The V and J genes are TRBV18 and TRBJ2-1; TRBD2 matches 7 bases. The V segment lost 8 bases and the J segment 1 base; nucleotides outside the gene matches: 8. Germline CDR1 KGHSH, CDR2 LQKENI. This CDR3 contains 15 residues. DNA of the CDR3: TGTGCCAGCGCGACTGTAGCGGGTTCCTACAATGAGCAGTTCTTC. Translation gives CASATVAGSYNEQFF.